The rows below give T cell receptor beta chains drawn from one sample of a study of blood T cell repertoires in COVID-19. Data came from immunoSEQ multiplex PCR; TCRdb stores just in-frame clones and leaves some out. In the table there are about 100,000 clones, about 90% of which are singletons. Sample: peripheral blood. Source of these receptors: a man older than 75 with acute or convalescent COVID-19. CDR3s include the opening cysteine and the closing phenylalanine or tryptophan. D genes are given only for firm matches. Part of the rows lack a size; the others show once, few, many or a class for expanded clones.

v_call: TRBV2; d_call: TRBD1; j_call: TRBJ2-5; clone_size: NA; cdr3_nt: TGTGCCAGCAGCACCGGGACAGGGGGCCCCGAACAAGAGACCCAGTACTTC; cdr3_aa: CASSTGTGGPEQETQYF
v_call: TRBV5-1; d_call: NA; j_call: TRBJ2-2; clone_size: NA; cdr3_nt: TGCGCCAGCAGCCTATTAAACAGGGCGGCGGACACCGGGGAGCTGTTTTTT; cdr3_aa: CASSLLNRAADTGELFF
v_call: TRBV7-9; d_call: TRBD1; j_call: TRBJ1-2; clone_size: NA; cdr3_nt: TGTGCCAGCAGCTTAGCGGCGTCAGGGGGGCTTGGCTACACCTTC; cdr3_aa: CASSLAASGGLGYTF
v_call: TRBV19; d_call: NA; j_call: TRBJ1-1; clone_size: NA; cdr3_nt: TGTGCCAGTAGTAAAGCCTTAGCGAACACTGAAGCTTTCTTT; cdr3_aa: CASSKALANTEAFF
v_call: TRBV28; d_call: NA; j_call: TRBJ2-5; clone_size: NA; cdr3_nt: TGTGCCAGCAGTTTGGGTTACAGGGAGACGGGAGAGACCCAGTACTTC; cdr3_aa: CASSLGYRETGETQYF
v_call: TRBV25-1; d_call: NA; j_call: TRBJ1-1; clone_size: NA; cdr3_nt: TGTGCCAGCAGACAGAACACTGAAGCTTTCTTT; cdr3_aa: CASRQNTEAFF
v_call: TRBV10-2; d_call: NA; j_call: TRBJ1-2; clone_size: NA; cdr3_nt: TGCGCCGGGGGCAGAGGGGAAGCTAACTATGGCTACACCTTC; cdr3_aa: CAGGRGEANYGYTF
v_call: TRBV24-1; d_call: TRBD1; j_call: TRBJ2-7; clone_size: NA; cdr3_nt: TGTGCCACCAGTGACGGACAGGGGCGGACCTACGAGCAGTACTTC; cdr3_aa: CATSDGQGRTYEQYF
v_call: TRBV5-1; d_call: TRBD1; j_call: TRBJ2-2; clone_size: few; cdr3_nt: TGCGCCAGCAGCCGAGACCGTAGGACAGGGGGGGAGCTGTTTTTT; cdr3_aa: CASSRDRRTGGELFF
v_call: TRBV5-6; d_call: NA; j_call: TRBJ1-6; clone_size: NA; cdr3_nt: TGTGCCAGCAGCTGGGGACTGAATAATTCACCCCTCCACTTT; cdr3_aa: CASSWGLNNSPLHF
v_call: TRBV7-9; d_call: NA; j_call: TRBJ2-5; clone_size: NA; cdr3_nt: TGTGCCAGCAGCTTAGGAGGCCCTGCGGGGAGAGGGAGTAGAGAGACCCAGTACTTC; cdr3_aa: CASSLGGPAGRGSRETQYF
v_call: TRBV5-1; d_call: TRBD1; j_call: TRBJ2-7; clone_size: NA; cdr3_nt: TGCGCCAGCAGCCGGGACAGGGGATACGAGCAGTACTTC; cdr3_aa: CASSRDRGYEQYF
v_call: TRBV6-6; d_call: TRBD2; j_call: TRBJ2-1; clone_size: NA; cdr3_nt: TGTGCCAGCATCAGACTAGCGGGAGTGGTCGGTGAGCAGTTCTTC; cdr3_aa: CASIRLAGVVGEQFF
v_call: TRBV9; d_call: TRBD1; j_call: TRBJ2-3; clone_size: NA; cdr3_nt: TGTGCCAGCAGCTCCCGGGACAGAAACACAGATACGCAGTATTTT; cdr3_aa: CASSSRDRNTDTQYF
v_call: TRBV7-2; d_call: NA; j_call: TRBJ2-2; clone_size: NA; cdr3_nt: TGTGCCAGCAGCTTAGTAGGGGTTACGAACACCGGGGAGCTGTTTTTT; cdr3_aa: CASSLVGVTNTGELFF
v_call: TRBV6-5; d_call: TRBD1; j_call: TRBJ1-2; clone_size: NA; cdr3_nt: TGTGCCAGCACTCTACAGGGGCCGGGCTATGGCTACACCTTC; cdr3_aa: CASTLQGPGYGYTF
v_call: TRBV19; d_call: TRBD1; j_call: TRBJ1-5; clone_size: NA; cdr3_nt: TGTTCGACAGGGATCAGCAATCAGCCCCAGCATTTT; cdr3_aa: CSTGISNQPQHF
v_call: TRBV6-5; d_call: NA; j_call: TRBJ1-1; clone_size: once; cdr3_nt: TGTGCCAGCAGTTACCTCAGCAGGGGCGCGGACACTGAAGCTTTCTTT; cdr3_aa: CASSYLSRGADTEAFF
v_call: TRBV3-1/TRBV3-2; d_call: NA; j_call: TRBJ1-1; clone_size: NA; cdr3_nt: TGTGCCAGCAGTCGAGGGGAGGCAAACACTGAAGCTTTCTTT; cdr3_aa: CASSRGEANTEAFF
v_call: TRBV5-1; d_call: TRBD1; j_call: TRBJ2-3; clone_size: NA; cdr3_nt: TGCGCCAGCAGCTTGCAGGGGGCGAGCACAGATACGCAGTATTTT; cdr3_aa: CASSLQGASTDTQYF
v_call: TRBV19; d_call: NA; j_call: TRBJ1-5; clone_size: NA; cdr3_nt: TGTGCCAGCTCGGGACTCACCAATCAGCCCCAGCATTTT; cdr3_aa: CASSGLTNQPQHF
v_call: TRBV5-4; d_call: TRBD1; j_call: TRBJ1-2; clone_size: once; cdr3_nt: TGTGCCAGCAGCCCCGGGACAGGGGGCGGCTACACCTTC; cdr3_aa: CASSPGTGGGYTF
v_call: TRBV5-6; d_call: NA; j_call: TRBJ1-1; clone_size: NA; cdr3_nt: TGTGCCAGCAGCTTGGGGGACAAGAACACTGAAGCTTTCTTT; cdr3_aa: CASSLGDKNTEAFF
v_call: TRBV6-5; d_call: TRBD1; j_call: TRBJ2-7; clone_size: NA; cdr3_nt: TGTGCCAGCAGTTACTCGCCTGGACAGGGGGGCTACGAGCAGTACTTC; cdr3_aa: CASSYSPGQGGYEQYF
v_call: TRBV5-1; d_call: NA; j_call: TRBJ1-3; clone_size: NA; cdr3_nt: TGCGCCAGCAGCTTGACAGGGTCTGGAAACACCATATATTTT; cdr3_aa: CASSLTGSGNTIYF
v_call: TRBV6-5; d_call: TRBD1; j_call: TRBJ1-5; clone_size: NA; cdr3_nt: TGTGCCAGCAGCGGACAGGGGGGTCAGCCCCAGCATTTT; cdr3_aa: CASSGQGGQPQHF
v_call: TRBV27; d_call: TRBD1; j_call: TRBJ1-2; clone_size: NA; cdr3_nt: TGTGCCAGCAGTTGGACGAGGACAGGGACATATGGCTACACCTTC; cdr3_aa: CASSWTRTGTYGYTF
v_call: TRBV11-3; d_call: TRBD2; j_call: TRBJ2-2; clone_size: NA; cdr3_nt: TGTGCCAGCAGCTTTCTAGCGGGGGCCGGGGAGCTGTTTTTT; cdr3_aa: CASSFLAGAGELFF
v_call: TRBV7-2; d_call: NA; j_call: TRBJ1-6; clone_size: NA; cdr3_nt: TGTGCCAGCAGCGTGACTGGAAATTCACCCCTCCACTTT; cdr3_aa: CASSVTGNSPLHF
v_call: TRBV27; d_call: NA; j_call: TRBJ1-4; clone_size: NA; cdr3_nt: TGTGCCAGCCAACTAAGGGACGGGACACCCGAAAAACTGTTTTTT; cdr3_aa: CASQLRDGTPEKLFF
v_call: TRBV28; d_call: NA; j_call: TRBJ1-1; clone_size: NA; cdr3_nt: TGTGCCAGCAGTTCCGCGACAGCCATGAACACTGAAGCTTTCTTT; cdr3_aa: CASSSATAMNTEAFF
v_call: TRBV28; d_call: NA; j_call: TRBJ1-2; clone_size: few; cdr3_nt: TGTGCCAGCAGTTTAATTGGAGGCGGTAACTATGGCTACACCTTC; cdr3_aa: CASSLIGGGNYGYTF
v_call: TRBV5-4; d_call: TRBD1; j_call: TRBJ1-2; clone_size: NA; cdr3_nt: TGTGCCAGCAGCTTGGGAGGGACAGGGGGCGGTGGCTACACCTTC; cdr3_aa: CASSLGGTGGGGYTF
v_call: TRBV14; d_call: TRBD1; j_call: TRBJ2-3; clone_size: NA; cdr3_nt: TGTGCCAGCAGCCTCGGGACCGGGACAGAGACAGATACGCAGTATTTT; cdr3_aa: CASSLGTGTETDTQYF
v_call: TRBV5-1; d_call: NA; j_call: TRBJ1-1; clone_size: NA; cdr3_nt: TGCGCCAGCAGCCTGAGCCCACGGTCGAACACTGAAGCTTTCTTT; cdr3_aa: CASSLSPRSNTEAFF
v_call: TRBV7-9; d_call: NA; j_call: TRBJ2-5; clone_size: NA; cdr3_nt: TGTGCCAGCAGCGTGGAGGGGGCGGTGGAGACCCAGTACTTC; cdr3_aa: CASSVEGAVETQYF
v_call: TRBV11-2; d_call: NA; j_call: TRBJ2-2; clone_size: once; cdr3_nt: TGTGCCAGCAGCTCCCAGGGTCCTGGCACCGGGGAGCTGTTTTTT; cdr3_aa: CASSSQGPGTGELFF
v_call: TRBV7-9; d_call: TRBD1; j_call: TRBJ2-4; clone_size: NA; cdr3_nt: TGTGCCAGCAGCCGCCGGGACAGTGATGCCAAAAACATTCAGTACTTC; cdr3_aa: CASSRRDSDAKNIQYF
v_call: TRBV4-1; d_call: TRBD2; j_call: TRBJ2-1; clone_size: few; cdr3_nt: TGCGCCAGCAGCCAACCCAGGGCGTGGCTAGCGGTAGACAATGAGCAGTTCTTC; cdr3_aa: CASSQPRAWLAVDNEQFF
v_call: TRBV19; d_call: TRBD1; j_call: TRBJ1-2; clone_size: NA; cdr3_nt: TGTGCCAGTAGTATCGGACAGGGCCATGGCTACACCTTC; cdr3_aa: CASSIGQGHGYTF
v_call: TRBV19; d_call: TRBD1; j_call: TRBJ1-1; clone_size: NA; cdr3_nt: TGTGCCAGTAGTACCAACAGGGGGAACACTGAAGCTTTCTTT; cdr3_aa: CASSTNRGNTEAFF
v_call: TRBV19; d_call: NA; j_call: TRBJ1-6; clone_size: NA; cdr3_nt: TGTGCCAGTAGTATAAACAGACTAACGAATTCACCCCTCCACTTT; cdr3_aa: CASSINRLTNSPLHF
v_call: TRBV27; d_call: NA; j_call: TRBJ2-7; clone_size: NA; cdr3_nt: TGTGCCAGCAGTTTATTCATACCCGGGGCGCGGGAAGCCTACGAGCAGTACTTC; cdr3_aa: CASSLFIPGAREAYEQYF
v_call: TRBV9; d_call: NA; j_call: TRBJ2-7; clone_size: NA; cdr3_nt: TGTGCCAGCAGCCCCCGAGGGGGACCCAGCTCCTACGAGCAGTACTTC; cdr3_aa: CASSPRGGPSSYEQYF
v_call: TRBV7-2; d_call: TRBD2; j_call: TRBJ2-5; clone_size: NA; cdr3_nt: TGTGCCAGCAGCTTATACAGCGGGAGAGAGACCCAGTACTTC; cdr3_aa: CASSLYSGRETQYF
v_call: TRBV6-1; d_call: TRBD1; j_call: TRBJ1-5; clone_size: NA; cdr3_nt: TGTGCCAGCAGTGAAGGCTGGGGGACAGGAGGTAATCAGCCCCAGCATTTT; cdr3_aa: CASSEGWGTGGNQPQHF
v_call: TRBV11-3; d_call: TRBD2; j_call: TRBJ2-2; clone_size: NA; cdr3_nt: TGTGCCAGCAGCTTCTCGGGACTAGCGGTTACCGGGGAGCTGTTTTTT; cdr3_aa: CASSFSGLAVTGELFF
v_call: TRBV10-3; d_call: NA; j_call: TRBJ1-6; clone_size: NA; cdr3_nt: TGTGCCATCAGTGGCGGGGCCCCAGGGAATTCACCCCTCCACTTT; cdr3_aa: CAISGGAPGNSPLHF
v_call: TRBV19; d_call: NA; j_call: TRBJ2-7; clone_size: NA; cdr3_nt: TGTGCCAGTAGTATAGCGATTTGGCCCGCCTACGAGCAGTACTTC; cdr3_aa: CASSIAIWPAYEQYF
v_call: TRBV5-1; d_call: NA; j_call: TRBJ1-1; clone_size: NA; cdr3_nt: TGCGCCAGCAGCTTGCCAGGGGTTGAAGCTTTCTTT; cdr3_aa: CASSLPGVEAFF
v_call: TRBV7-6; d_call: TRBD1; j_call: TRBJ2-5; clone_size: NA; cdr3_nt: TGTGCCAGCAGCTTAATAGCCGGGACAGGGAAAGAGACCCAGTACTTC; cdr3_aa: CASSLIAGTGKETQYF
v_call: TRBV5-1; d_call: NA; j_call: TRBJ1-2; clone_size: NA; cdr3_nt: TGCGCCAGCAGCTTCGACAGTACCATCTATGGCTACACCTTC; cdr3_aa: CASSFDSTIYGYTF
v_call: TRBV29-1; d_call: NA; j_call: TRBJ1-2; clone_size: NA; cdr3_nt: TGCAGCGCTACTGGACAGCAAAACTATGGCTACACCTTC; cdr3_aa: CSATGQQNYGYTF
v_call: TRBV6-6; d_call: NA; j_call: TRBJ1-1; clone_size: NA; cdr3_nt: TGTGCCAGCAGTGGGGCCAACACTGAAGCTTTCTTT; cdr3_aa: CASSGANTEAFF